This is a list of T cell receptor beta chains from one sample in a study of T cells in Graves' hyperthyroidism and ophthalmopathy. TCRdb analysed the multiplex PCR reads with MiXCR anew, one entry per CDR3 protein. The table shows 500,000 to 750,000 distinct CDR3 sequences, with 46% occurring only once. Material for sequencing was peripheral blood or thyroid tissue (not recorded which). The receptors stem from a woman in her late teens or twenties with Graves' hyperthyroidism. CDR3s include the opening cysteine and the closing phenylalanine or tryptophan. D genes are given only for firm matches. Size tells how often a clone was seen (once, few, many) or the class of an expanded clone, and some rows leave it out.

14,TRBV29-1,NA,TRBJ2-7,NA,TGCAGCGTTAGTGGTGGCGGGGCCGCCTACGAGCAGTACTTC,CSVSGGGAAYEQYF
15,TRBV7-2,few,TRBJ2-7,TRBD2,TGTGCCAGCAGCTTACTAGCGGGGGGGAAATACGAGCAGTACTTC,CASSLLAGGKYEQYF
17,TRBV6-1,few,TRBJ1-2,TRBD1,TGTGCCAGCAGATCAACTTCCGGTAAGGGACAGGCTGGTGGCTACACCTTC,CASRSTSGKGQAGGYTF
13,TRBV19,many,TRBJ2-7,NA,TGTGCCAGTAGTGAGACCCTCTCCTACGAGCAGTACTTC,CASSETLSYEQYF
12,TRBV29-1,NA,TRBJ1-5,TRBD1,TGCAGCTCACGGACAGGGAATCAGCCCCAGCATTTT,CSSRTGNQPQHF
18,TRBV10-3,NA,TRBJ1-5,TRBD1,TGTGCCATCAGTGTTGGCCACCCGGGACAGGGGTGGAATCAGCCCCAGCATTTT,CAISVGHPGQGWNQPQHF
14,TRBV9,many,TRBJ1-4,NA,TGTGCCAGCAGCGTAGCGCCCTCAAATGAAAAACTGTTTTTT,CASSVAPSNEKLFF
14,TRBV5-1,many,TRBJ1-2,NA,TGCGCCAGCAGCAGCACCGGGCATAACTATGGCTACACCTTC,CASSSTGHNYGYTF
16,TRBV13,once,TRBJ1-3,TRBD1,TGTGCCAGCATCGCAGGGGGACAGTTCTCTGGAAACACCATATATTTT,CASIAGGQFSGNTIYF
13,TRBV7-2,NA,TRBJ2-2,NA,TGTGCCAGCAGCTCCACGAACACCGGGGGGCTGGTTTTT,CASSSTNTGGLVF
13,TRBV25-1,NA,TRBJ2-7,TRBD1,TGTGCCAGCGCCCGAGGGACAGGGGGTGAGCAGTACTTC,CASARGTGGEQYF
12,TRBV29-1,many,TRBJ2-7,NA,TGCAGCGTCGAAACGGGGCTATACGAGCAGTACTTC,CSVETGLYEQYF
13,TRBV7-6,NA,TRBJ2-7,TRBD1,TGTGCCAGCAGCTCGAGACAGGGACGGGAGCAGTACTTC,CASSSRQGREQYF
13,TRBV2,few,TRBJ2-5,NA,TGTGCCAGCAGCGTTAGGGCACAAGAGACCCAGTACTTC,CASSVRAQETQYF
15,TRBV5-1,once,TRBJ1-3,TRBD1,TGCGCCAGCAGCTCCACTGGGACAGGGGGAAACACCATATATTTT,CASSSTGTGGNTIYF
13,TRBV20-1,NA,TRBJ1-5,NA,TGCAGTGCTAGGGGCCAGAGTTATCAGCCCCAGCATTTT,CSARGQSYQPQHF
17,TRBV12-3/TRBV12-4,many,TRBJ1-2,TRBD1,TGTGCCAGCACTACCACCGAAGGACAGGCCAATAACTATGGCTACACCTTC,CASTTTEGQANNYGYTF